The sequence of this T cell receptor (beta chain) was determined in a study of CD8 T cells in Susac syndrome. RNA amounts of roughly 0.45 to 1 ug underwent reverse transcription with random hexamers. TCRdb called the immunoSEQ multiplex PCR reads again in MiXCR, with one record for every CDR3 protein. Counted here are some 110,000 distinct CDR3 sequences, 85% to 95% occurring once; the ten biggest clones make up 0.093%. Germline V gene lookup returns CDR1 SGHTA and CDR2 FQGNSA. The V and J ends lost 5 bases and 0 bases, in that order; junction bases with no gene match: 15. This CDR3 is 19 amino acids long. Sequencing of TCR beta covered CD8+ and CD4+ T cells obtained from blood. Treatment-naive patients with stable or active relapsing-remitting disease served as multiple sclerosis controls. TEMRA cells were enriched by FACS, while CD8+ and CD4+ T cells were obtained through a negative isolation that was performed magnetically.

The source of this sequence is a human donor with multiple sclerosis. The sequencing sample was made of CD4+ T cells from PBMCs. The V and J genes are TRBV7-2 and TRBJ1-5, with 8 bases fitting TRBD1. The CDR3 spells CASSPKSQGARVSNQPQHF. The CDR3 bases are TGTGCCAGCAGCCCTAAGTCCCAGGGGGCGAGGGTTAGCAATCAGCCCCAGCATTTT.